This record covers a single T cell receptor (beta chain). The antigen remains undetermined. In the same sample, other DNA sequences code for this CDR3. With 60 Vbeta and 13 Jbeta primers, the PCR was carried out. The protocol was immunoSEQ multiplex PCR, while the TCRdb copy is restricted to in-frame clones and leaves out a portion. The sample shows 180,000 or so clones, more than 60% of them seen only once. The ends were cut back, 0 bases at V and 0 bases at J, with 6 bases in the middle. CDR3 length equals 14 residues. Germline V gives CDR1 GTSNPN, CDR2 SVGIG (reference sequence). This sample stems from a study of cytomegalovirus exposure and HLA in healthy donors. Study-wide results and caveats: An analysis done earlier found most TCR beta V segments productive about 87% or about 30% of the time. Most sequenced TCRs were rare (though some public TCRs occurred in many donors).

The rearrangement links TRBV30 to TRBJ1-3; D is undetermined. The receptor's source is a man aged 18 to 29 in good health and CMV-seronegative. The sequenced sample was PBMCs. CDR3 residues: CAWSVLSSGNTIYF. The CDR3, as DNA: TGTGCCTGGAGTGTCCTGAGCTCTGGAAACACCATATATTTT.